These 8 T cell receptor beta chains came from one sample sequenced in a study of early T cells in non-severe SARS-CoV-2 infection. MiXCR was run by TCRdb on the 5' RACE reads, yielding one entry per CDR3 protein. This sample has roughly 81,000 distinct CDR3 sequences, with approximately 6% found just once. Material for sequencing was whole blood. These TCRs come from an adult who was a healthcare worker with PCR-confirmed SARS-CoV-2 infection or an uninfected control (not recorded which).

This clonotype has just a few counts. The V call is TRBV9, the J call TRBJ2-1; 7 bases fit TRBD2. Germline V CDR1 and CDR2: SGDLS, YYNGEE. This CDR3 comprises 16 residues. After removal of 0 bases from V and 7 bases from J, the junction contained 10 bases not matched to a gene. DNA of the CDR3: TGTGCCAGCAGCGTAGGCGTGTGGGAGGGCCGGAATGAGCAGTTCTTC. This gives the protein CASSVGVWEGRNEQFF.

This clonotype was counted many times. The genes are TRBV7-2 and TRBJ2-7, with 11 bases lining up with TRBD2. V gave up 0 bases and J gave up 3 bases; unmatched junction bases: 4. Germline lookup yields CDR1 SGHTA and CDR2 FQGNSA. CDR3 length equals 16 residues. The DNA of the CDR3 is TGTGCCAGCAGCTTAGCACCGGGACTAGCGGACTACGAGCAGTACTTC. This sequence encodes CASSLAPGLADYEQYF.

This clonotype was seen at least ten times. The rearrangement uses TRBV28 and TRBJ2-2; 11 nucleotides align to TRBD2. Trimming took 6 bases from V and 6 from J; bases not matched to a gene: 6. From germline, CDR1 is MDHEN and CDR2 SYDVKM. The CDR3 runs to 15 residues. The CDR3 nucleotides read TGTGCCAGCAGCACGCTAGCGGGGGGCCCCGGGGAGCTGTTTTTT. Translated: CASSTLAGGPGELFF.

This clonotype was recorded many times. This chain uses TRBV20-1 with TRBJ2-5; 7 nucleotides line up with TRBD2. Germline CDR1 is DFQATT and CDR2 is SNEGSKA (reference sequence). J lost 10 bases, V lost 1 base, and 3 bases had no gene match. The CDR3 extends over 11 amino acids. As DNA, the CDR3 is TGCAGTGCTAGAGGTTGGACTAGCCAGTACTTC. Its translation: CSARGWTSQYF.

This clonotype was detected ten times or more. The genes are TRBV29-1 and TRBJ1-5, with D maybe TRBD1 (6 bases). V dropped 4 bases and J dropped 3 bases, with 10 bases sitting between them. The CDR3 contains 13 residues. The germline V gene has CDR1 SQVTM and CDR2 ANQGSEA. The CDR3 loop reads CSVAQGPNQPQHF. The CDR3 bases are TGCAGCGTTGCACAGGGTCCCAATCAGCCCCAGCATTTT.

The chain recombines TRBV18 with TRBJ2-5; tentatively, D is TRBD1 (6 bases). Looked up from germline, CDR1 is KGHSH and CDR2 is LQKENI. The CDR3 length is 11 residues. V shed 2 bases and J shed 10 bases, with 8 bases lying between them. CDR3 loop: CASSPKGDQYF. The CDR3 DNA reads as TGTGCCAGCTCACCAAAGGGGGACCAGTACTTC.

In this sample, this clonotype turned up many times. The chain combines TRBV6-6 with TRBJ1-1, with unresolved D. The CDR3 contains 13 residues. Per germline, CDR1 MNHNY and CDR2 SVGAGI (reference sequence). Trimming pared 4 bases from V and 7 bases from J, leaving 13 bases between. Here the CDR3 reads CASSWDYTGEAFF. The CDR3 DNA is TGTGCCAGCAGTTGGGATTATACCGGTGAAGCTTTCTTT.

This clonotype was seen many times. The chain recombines TRBV27 with TRBJ1-1; D remains ambiguous. The CDR3 loop spans 13 amino acids. The V end lost 4 bases, the J end lost 5 bases, and 11 bases lay between the germline ends. Germline V gene sequence: CDR1 MNHEY, CDR2 SMNVEV (reference sequence). The CDR3 coding sequence is TGTGCCAGCAGTTACTCCAGCAGGACTGAAGCTTTCTTT. Its translation is CASSYSSRTEAFF.